The text below deals with one TCR beta chain. This CDR3 is 16 amino acids long. V was shortened by 7 bases and J by 3 bases, with 18 bases between the two germline ends. Looked up from germline, CDR1 is LNHDA and CDR2 is SQIVND (reference sequence). These data come from a study of blood T cell repertoires in COVID-19. For the study at large: Sources were T cells, B-cell-depleted T cells, or PBMCs; the material itself was cDNA or gDNA.

Cohort placement rested on clinical history that participants reported themselves. Per the original methods: Estimation of nucleated cell counts relied on the amplification of reference gene primers. Here immunoSEQ multiplex PCR was the method, and the copy in TCRdb shows in-frame clones only, minus some. V and J calls and clone size come straight from that table; D and trimming were deduced from the DNA. The table includes some 220,000 clones, 85% to 90% detected once. Sequenced input: PBMCs or T cells enriched from blood (not recorded which). This sequence originates from a woman aged 18-35 years in a cohort exposed to, infected with or recovered from COVID-19 (not recorded which). V and J are TRBV19 and TRBJ2-2; D is undetermined. CDR3 sequence reads: CASNRNRVSDTGELFF. The DNA for the CDR3 is TGTGCCAGTAACCGAAATCGGGTTTCGGACACCGGGGAGCTGTTTTTT.